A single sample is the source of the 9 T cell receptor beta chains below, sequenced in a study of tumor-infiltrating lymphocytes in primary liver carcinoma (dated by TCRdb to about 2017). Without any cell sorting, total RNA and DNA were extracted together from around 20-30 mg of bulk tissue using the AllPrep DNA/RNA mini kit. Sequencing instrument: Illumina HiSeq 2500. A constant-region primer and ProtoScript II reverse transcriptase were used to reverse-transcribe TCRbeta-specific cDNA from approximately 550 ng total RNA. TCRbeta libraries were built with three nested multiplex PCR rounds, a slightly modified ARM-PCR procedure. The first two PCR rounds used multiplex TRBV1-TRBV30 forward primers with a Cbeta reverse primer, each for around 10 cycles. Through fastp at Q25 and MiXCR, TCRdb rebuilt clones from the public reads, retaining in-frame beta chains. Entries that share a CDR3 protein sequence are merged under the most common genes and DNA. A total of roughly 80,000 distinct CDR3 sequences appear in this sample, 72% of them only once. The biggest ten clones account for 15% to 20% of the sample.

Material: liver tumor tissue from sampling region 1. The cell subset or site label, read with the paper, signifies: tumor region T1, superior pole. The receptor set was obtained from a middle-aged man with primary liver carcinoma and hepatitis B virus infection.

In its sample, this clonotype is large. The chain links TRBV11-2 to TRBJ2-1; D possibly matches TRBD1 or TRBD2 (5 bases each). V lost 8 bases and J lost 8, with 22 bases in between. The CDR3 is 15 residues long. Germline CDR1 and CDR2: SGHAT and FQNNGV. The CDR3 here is CASVLGDLRGHEQFF. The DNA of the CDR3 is TGTGCCAGCGTACTAGGGGACCTCCGGGGACATGAGCAGTTCTTC.

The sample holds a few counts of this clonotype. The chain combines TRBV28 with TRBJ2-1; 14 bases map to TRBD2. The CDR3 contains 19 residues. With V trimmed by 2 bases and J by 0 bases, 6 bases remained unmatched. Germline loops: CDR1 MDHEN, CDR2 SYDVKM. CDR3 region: CASSLTGLAGAHSYNEQFF. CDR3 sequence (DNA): TGTGCCAGCAGTTTAACGGGACTAGCGGGAGCCCACTCCTACAATGAGCAGTTCTTC.

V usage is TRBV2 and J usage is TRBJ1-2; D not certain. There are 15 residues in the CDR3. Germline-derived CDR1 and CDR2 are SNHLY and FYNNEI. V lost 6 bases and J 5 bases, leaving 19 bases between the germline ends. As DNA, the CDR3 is TGTGCCAGCAGCCCCCACCTAACGGGCGGATATGGCTACACCTTC. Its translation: CASSPHLTGGYGYTF.

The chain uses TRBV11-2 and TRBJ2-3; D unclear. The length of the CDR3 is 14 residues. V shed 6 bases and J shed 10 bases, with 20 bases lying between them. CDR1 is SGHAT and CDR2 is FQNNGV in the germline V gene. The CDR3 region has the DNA TGTGCCAGCAGACCGGGCTCCCCGTCTGATGCGCAGTATTTT. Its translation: CASRPGSPSDAQYF.

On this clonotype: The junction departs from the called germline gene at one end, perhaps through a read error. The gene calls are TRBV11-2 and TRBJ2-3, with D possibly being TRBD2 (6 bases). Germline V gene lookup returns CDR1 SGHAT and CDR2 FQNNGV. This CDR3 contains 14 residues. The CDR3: CVSSLFTSTGTQYF. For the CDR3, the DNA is TGTGTCAGCAGCTTATTTACTAGCACAGGTACACAGTATTTT.

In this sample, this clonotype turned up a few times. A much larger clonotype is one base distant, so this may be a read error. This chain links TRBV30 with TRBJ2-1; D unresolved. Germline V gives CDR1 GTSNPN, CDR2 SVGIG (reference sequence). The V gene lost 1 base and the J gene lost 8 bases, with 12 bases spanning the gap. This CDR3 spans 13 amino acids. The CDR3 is CAWSGPNWDEQFF. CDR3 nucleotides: TGTGCCTGGAGTGGGCCTAACTGGGATGAGCAGTTCTTC.

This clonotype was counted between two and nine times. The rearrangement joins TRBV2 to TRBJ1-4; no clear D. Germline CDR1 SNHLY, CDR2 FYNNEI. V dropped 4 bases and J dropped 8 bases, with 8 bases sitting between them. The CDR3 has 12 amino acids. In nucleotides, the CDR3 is TGTGCCAGCAGTGCGGGTTGGGAAAAACTGTTTTTT. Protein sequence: CASSAGWEKLFF.

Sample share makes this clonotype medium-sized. Written as DNA, the CDR3 is TGTGCCAGCAGCGACTACAGTACAACTAATGAAAAACTGTTTTTT. Translated: CASSDYSTTNEKLFF. V usage is TRBV11-2 and J usage is TRBJ1-4, with D hard to call. With 5 bases removed from V and 0 bases from J, the gap between germline ends came to 10 bases. CDR3 length: 15 residues. The germline V gene encodes CDR1 SGHAT and CDR2 FQNNGV.

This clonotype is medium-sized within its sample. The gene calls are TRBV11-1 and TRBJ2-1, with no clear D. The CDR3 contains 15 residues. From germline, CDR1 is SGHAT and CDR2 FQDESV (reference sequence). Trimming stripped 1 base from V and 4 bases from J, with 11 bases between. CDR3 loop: CASSLEGGAYNEQFF. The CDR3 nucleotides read TGTGCCAGCAGCTTAGAGGGCGGAGCATACAATGAGCAGTTCTTC. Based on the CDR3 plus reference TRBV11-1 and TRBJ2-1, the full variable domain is EAEVAQSPRYKITEKSQAVAFWCDPISGHATLYWYRQILGQGPELLVQFQDESVVDDSQLPKDRFSAERLKGVDSTLKIQPAELGDSAMYLCASSLEGGAYNEQFFGPGTRLTVL.